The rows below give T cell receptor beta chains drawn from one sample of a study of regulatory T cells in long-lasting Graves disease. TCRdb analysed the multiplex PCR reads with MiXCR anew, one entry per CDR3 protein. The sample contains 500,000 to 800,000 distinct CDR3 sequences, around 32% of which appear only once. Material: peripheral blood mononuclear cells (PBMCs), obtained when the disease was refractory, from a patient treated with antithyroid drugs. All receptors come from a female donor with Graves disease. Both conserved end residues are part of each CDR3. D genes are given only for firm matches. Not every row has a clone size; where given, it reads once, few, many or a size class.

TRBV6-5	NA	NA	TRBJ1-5	TGTGCCAGCAGTTACGGGGTGGCTCAGCCCCAGCATTTT	CASSYGVAQPQHF
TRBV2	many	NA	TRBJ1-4	TGTGCCAGCACCCCTAACGCAGAAAAACTGTTTTTT	CASTPNAEKLFF
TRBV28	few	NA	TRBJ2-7	TGTGCCAGCAGTACTAGTAAAAACTACGAGCAGTACTTC	CASSTSKNYEQYF
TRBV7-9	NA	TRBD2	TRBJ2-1	TGTGCCAGCAGCCAGGGAGTAGCGGGAGGTCGACAGTTCTTC	CASSQGVAGGRQFF
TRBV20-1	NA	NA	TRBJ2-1	TGCAGTGCTAGAGATTCCCTAGCCGCCTCCTACAATGAGCAGTTCTTC	CSARDSLAASYNEQFF
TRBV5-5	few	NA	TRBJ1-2	TGTGCCAGCAGCTCCAGTATCGATATTAGGTATGGCTACACCTTC	CASSSSIDIRYGYTF
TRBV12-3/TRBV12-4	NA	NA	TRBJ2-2	TGTGCCAGCAGCCCCCCGATAACCGGGGAGCTGTTTTTT	CASSPPITGELFF
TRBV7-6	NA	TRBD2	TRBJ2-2	TGTGCCAGCATGGGCGAACCGGGACTAGCCTCCACCGGGGAGCTGTTTTTT	CASMGEPGLASTGELFF
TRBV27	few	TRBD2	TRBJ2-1	TGTGCCAGCAGCTTACGTGGGACTAGCGGGAGTTTAAGCAATGAGCAGTTCTTC	CASSLRGTSGSLSNEQFF
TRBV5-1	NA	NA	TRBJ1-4	TGCGCCAGCAGCCAAGGGACTGCTAATGGAAAACTGTTTTTT	CASSQGTANGKLFF
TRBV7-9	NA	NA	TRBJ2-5	TGTGCCAGCAGCTTAGGCGGGGGCGGGGCGTACCAAGAGACCCAGTACTTC	CASSLGGGGAYQETQYF
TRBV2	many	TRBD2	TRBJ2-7	TGTGCCAGCAGCCGAGGACTAGCGGGACACTCCTACGAGCAGTACTTC	CASSRGLAGHSYEQYF
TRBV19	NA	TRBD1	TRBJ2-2	TGTGCCAGTAGTATTAGGAGGGGACAGGGGGCCACCGGGGAGCTGTTTTTT	CASSIRRGQGATGELFF
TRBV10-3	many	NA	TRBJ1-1	TGTGCCACCACCCCGCAGCAGAACACTGAAGCTTTCTTT	CATTPQQNTEAFF
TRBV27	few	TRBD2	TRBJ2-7	TGTGCCAGCAGTTTTCCAGCGGGAGGGCCAGGTAACGAGCAGTACTTC	CASSFPAGGPGNEQYF
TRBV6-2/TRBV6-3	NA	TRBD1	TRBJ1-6	TGTGCCAGCAGTTACTCCGACAGGGTATATTCACCCCTCCACTTT	CASSYSDRVYSPLHF
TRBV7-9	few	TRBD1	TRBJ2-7	TGTGCCAGCAGCTTCGTCAGGGGGCCCTCGACAGAGCAGTACTTC	CASSFVRGPSTEQYF
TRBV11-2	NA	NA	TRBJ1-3	TGTGCCAGCAGCTTAGATCCCGCGAGCTCTGGAAACACCATATATTTT	CASSLDPASSGNTIYF
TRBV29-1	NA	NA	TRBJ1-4	TGCAGCGTTGCCCTGGCCCGGGTAGGGGAAAAACTGTTTTTT	CSVALARVGEKLFF
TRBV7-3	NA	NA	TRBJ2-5	TGTGCCAGCAGCTTACCCCTAGCAGAGACCCAGTACTTC	CASSLPLAETQYF
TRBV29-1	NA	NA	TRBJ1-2	TGCAGCGTTGACTACTATGGCTACACCTTC	CSVDYYGYTF
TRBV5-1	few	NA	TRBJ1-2	TGCGCCAGCAGCTTGGGTACAGGACTAGGCGGCTACACCTTC	CASSLGTGLGGYTF
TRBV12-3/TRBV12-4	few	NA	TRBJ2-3	TGTGCCAGCAGCTTACGAGCCCGGGCAGATACGCAGTATTTT	CASSLRARADTQYF
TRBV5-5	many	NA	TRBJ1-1	TGTGCCAGCAGCTTCAGGGACTACACTGAAGCTTTCTTT	CASSFRDYTEAFF
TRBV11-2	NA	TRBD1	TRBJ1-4	TGTGCCAGCAGCTTAGTAGGGGGCATTAATGAAAAACTGTTTTTT	CASSLVGGINEKLFF
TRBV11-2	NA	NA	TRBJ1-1	TGTGCCAGCAGCATAGGGATGCGTCAGATGAACACTGAAGCTTTCTTT	CASSIGMRQMNTEAFF
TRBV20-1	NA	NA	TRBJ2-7	TGCAGTGCAAGCCTCTGGGGGACTCTCACCGACGAGCAGTACTTC	CSASLWGTLTDEQYF
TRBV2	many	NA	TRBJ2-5	TGTGCCAGCAGCGTCCCGAGGGGGCAAGAGACCCAGTACTTC	CASSVPRGQETQYF
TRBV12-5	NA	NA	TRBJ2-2	TGTGCTAGTGGTTTGGACCGGGGCACCGGGGAGCTGTTTTTT	CASGLDRGTGELFF